These 31 T cell receptor beta chains were sequenced from one sample in a study of blood T cell repertoires in COVID-19. Data came from immunoSEQ multiplex PCR; TCRdb stores just in-frame clones and leaves some out. The repertoire holds roughly 200,000 clones, under 90% seen once, with 7.5% to 9% in the top ten. Sequencing was done on a sample of peripheral blood. The receptors here all came from an elderly woman with COVID-19, enrolled during active disease.

This clone was counted a few times. CDR3 amino acids: CATSVRGGGSDTQYF. The CDR3 DNA reads TGTGCCACCAGTGTGAGGGGCGGGGGGTCAGATACGCAGTATTTT. The rearrangement links TRBV24-1 to TRBJ2-3, with TRBD2 matching over 8 bases. From germline, CDR1 is KGHDR and CDR2 SFDVKD. The CDR3 length is 15 residues. Trimming removed 5 bases from V and 4 bases from J; junction bases left unmatched: 7.

This clone was seen more than once but under ten times. Other DNA sequences from this sample encode an identical CDR3 as well. This chain joins TRBV18 and TRBJ2-5; D is unresolved. CDR1 is KGHSH, CDR2 LQKENI, per germline. Deletions cut 3 bases from V and 5 bases from J, with 7 bases between. The CDR3 extends over 12 amino acids. The CDR3 bases are TGTGCCAGCTCACCCGCCGGGGAGACCCAGTACTTC. Translated, it gives CASSPAGETQYF.

A few counts support this clone. The rearrangement uses TRBV29-1 and TRBJ1-1; D gene unclear. Trimming took off 7 bases at V and 1 base at J, with 7 bases between the two ends. The V gene's germline CDR1 is SQVTM and CDR2 ANQGSEA. This CDR3 is built from 11 residues. Here the CDR3 DNA reads TGCAGCGGTACGGGGAACACTGAAGCTTTCTTT. Residues: CSGTGNTEAFF.

This sequence joins TRBV7-9 and TRBJ1-2; 9 nucleotides line up with TRBD1. CDR1 is SEHNR, CDR2 FQNEAQ, per germline (reference sequence). The CDR3 contains 14 residues. Germline trimming cut 1 base from V and 5 bases from J; bases unmatched to any gene: 2. The CDR3 nucleotides read TGTGCCAGCAGCTTAGTTGGACAGGGGTATGGCTACACCTTC. The encoded protein is CASSLVGQGYGYTF.

The chain has TRBV3-1 (or the pseudogene TRBV3-2) and TRBJ1-1, with D possibly TRBD1 on 5 matching bases. CDR1 is LGHDT and CDR2 is YNNKEL in the germline V gene (reference sequence). CDR3 length: 16 amino acids. Trimming took off 0 bases at V and 1 base at J, with 12 bases between the two ends. The CDR3 DNA follows: TGTGCCAGCAGCCAAGACAGAGGACACCGGAACACTGAAGCTTTCTTT. Translating gives CASSQDRGHRNTEAFF.

This chain links TRBV5-1 with TRBJ1-4; 9 bases agree with TRBD1. The length of the CDR3 is 15 residues. V dropped 3 bases and J dropped 5; count of bases not matched to a gene: 5. Germline V gene lookup returns CDR1 SGHRS and CDR2 YFSETQ. The CDR3 bases are TGCGCCAGCAGCTCTCCGGGACAGGGAAATGAAAAACTGTTTTTT. Translation: CASSSPGQGNEKLFF.

In its sample, this clone was seen a few times. This same CDR3 is encoded by further DNA sequences in the sample. The CDR3: CASSQGSYEQYF. DNA for the CDR3: TGTGCCAGCAGTCAGGGCTCCTACGAGCAGTACTTC. The chain recombines TRBV28 with TRBJ2-7; weak D call: TRBD1 (5 bases). Germline V CDR1 and CDR2: MDHEN, SYDVKM. Trimming took off 5 bases at V and 0 bases at J, with 5 bases between the two ends. This CDR3 spans 12 amino acids.

The chain recombines TRBV3-1 (or the pseudogene TRBV3-2) with TRBJ2-7; 12 bases are shared with TRBD2. CDR3 length equals 15 residues. Germline CDR1 LGHDT, CDR2 YNNKEL (reference sequence). The V segment lost 4 bases and the J segment 2 bases; nucleotides outside the gene matches: 3. The CDR3 nucleotides read TGTGCCAGCAGCCCCCGGACTAGCGGGGCCTACGAGCAGTACTTC. It translates to CASSPRTSGAYEQYF.

V and J are TRBV15 and TRBJ2-3; D might be TRBD2 (5 bases). V was trimmed by 5 bases and J by 3 bases, leaving 18 bases between them. Looked up from germline, CDR1 is LNHNV and CDR2 is YYDKDF (reference sequence). This CDR3 region has 16 residues. The CDR3: CATSSRGAWLTDTQYF. Here the CDR3 DNA reads TGTGCCACCAGCTCCCGGGGAGCTTGGTTAACAGATACGCAGTATTTT.

The chain joins TRBV7-3 to TRBJ1-6; D is ambiguous. Per the germline V gene, CDR1 is SGHTA and CDR2 is FQGTGA. With 5 bases removed from V and 7 bases from J, the gap between germline ends came to 9 bases. This CDR3 spans 13 amino acids. The CDR3 sequence is CASSPGPNSPLHF. In DNA, the CDR3 is TGTGCCAGCAGCCCTGGCCCCAATTCACCCCTCCACTTT.

The gene calls are TRBV27 and TRBJ2-7, with a weak D call TRBD2 (5 bases). The V gene's germline CDR1 is MNHEY and CDR2 SMNVEV (reference sequence). Trimming pared 2 bases from V and 6 bases from J, leaving 8 bases between. CDR3 length: 12 residues. CDR3 protein: CASSLPAGEQYF. CDR3 nucleotides: TGTGCCAGCAGTTTACCCGCGGGCGAGCAGTACTTC.

This clone was seen a single time. The chain is built from TRBV19 and TRBJ1-1; D gene uncertain. V lost 5 bases to trimming and J lost 6 bases, with 19 bases between them. Germline CDR1 LNHDA, CDR2 SQIVND (reference sequence). The CDR3 loop spans 15 amino acids. The CDR3 DNA sequence: TGTGCCAGTAGTGTTTCGGGAACCCGGAGGGCTGAAGCTTTCTTT. Protein: CASSVSGTRRAEAFF. Using reference TRBV19 and TRBJ1-1 for the parts outside the CDR3, the full variable domain is DGGITQSPKYLFRKEGQNVTLSCEQNLNHDAMYWYRQDPGQGLRLIYYSQIVNDFQKGDIAEGYSVSREKKESFPLTVTSAQKNPTAFYLCASSVSGTRRAEAFFGQGTRLTVV.

The chain uses TRBV19 and TRBJ2-7; 8 nucleotides match TRBD2. Germline V gives CDR1 LNHDA, CDR2 SQIVND (reference sequence). The CDR3 covers 13 residues. V dropped 7 bases and J dropped 4; count of bases not matched to a gene: 6. For the CDR3, the DNA is TGTGCCAGTACACGGGAGGGCCCGTACGAGCAGTACTTC. It yields the protein CASTREGPYEQYF.

J is TRBJ2-1 and V is TRBV6-6; 11 bases align to TRBD2. With V trimmed by 2 bases and J by 5 bases, 2 bases remained unmatched. CDR1 and CDR2 from the germline V gene are MNHNY and SVGAGI (reference sequence). The CDR3 is made up of 15 amino acids. This chain's CDR3 is CASSYQLAGDNEQFF. The CDR3 DNA reads TGTGCCAGCAGTTACCAACTAGCGGGAGACAATGAGCAGTTCTTC.

This chain joins TRBV10-3 and TRBJ1-2; maybe TRBD1 (5 bases). The V end lost 3 bases, the J end lost 2 bases, and 13 bases lay between the germline ends. The germline V gene has CDR1 ENHRY and CDR2 SYGVKD. CDR3 length: 15 residues. The CDR3 protein is CAISDLTRGNYGYTF. The CDR3, as DNA: TGTGCCATCAGTGACCTTACTCGGGGGAACTATGGCTACACCTTC.

This rearrangement joins TRBV7-9 to TRBJ2-7; possible D gene TRBD1, 6 bases. Trimming cost V 8 bases and J 2 bases, with 10 bases left between them. The CDR3 loop spans 12 amino acids. Germline V gene lookup returns CDR1 SEHNR and CDR2 FQNEAQ (reference sequence). CDR3 residues: CASGRQAYEQYF. Here the CDR3 DNA reads TGTGCCAGCGGAAGACAGGCCTACGAGCAGTACTTC.

The chain has TRBV3-1 (or the pseudogene TRBV3-2) and TRBJ2-3; D is ambiguous. This CDR3 has 12 residues. V gave up 2 bases and J gave up 3 bases, with 3 bases separating them. CDR1 is LGHDT and CDR2 is YNNKEL in the germline V gene (reference sequence). This CDR3 is CASSQLTDTQYF. CDR3 bases: TGTGCCAGCAGCCAACTTACAGATACGCAGTATTTT.

The chain is built from TRBV28 and TRBJ1-1; D gene ambiguous. This CDR3 comprises 12 residues. With 6 bases removed from V and 4 bases from J, the gap between germline ends came to 9 bases. The germline gives CDR1 MDHEN, CDR2 SYDVKM. CDR3 nucleotides: TGTGCCAGCAGCACGTCGGGCACTGAAGCTTTCTTT. Its translation: CASSTSGTEAFF.

The gene calls are TRBV2 and TRBJ1-5, with D unclear. The CDR3 has 13 residues. V was cut by 8 bases and J by 1 base, with 9 bases left in between. Looked up from germline, CDR1 is SNHLY and CDR2 is FYNNEI. This chain's CDR3 is CASDFGSNQPQHF. The CDR3 DNA follows: TGTGCCAGCGACTTTGGGAGCAATCAGCCCCAGCATTTT.

The chain couples TRBV10-3 to TRBJ2-6; TRBD2 matches 7 bases. The CDR3 is made up of 17 amino acids. The germline V gene has CDR1 ENHRY and CDR2 SYGVKD. Trimming took 4 bases from V and 3 from J; bases not matched to a gene: 9. This chain's CDR3 is CAISGEGSTHGANVLTF. The CDR3 nucleotides read TGTGCCATCAGTGGGGAGGGTTCCACGCATGGGGCCAACGTCCTGACTTTC.

The chain recombines TRBV6-5 with TRBJ2-2; D may be TRBD2 (5 bases). This CDR3 is built from 11 residues. Germline V CDR1 and CDR2: MNHEY, SVGAGI. Trimming left V 10 bases short and J 5 bases short, with 8 bases between. Here the CDR3 reads CATRGTGELFF. CDR3 sequence (DNA): TGTGCCACCCGAGGGACCGGGGAGCTGTTTTTT.

This clone came up a few times. Within the sample, other DNA sequences also encode this same CDR3. The genes are TRBV5-1 and TRBJ1-1; 12 bases align to TRBD1. Germline assignment: CDR1 SGHRS and CDR2 YFSETQ. This CDR3 spans 15 amino acids. V lost 3 bases, J lost 5 bases, and 5 bases stayed unmatched. CDR3 in amino acids: CASSSGTGGFTEAFF. The CDR3, as DNA: TGCGCCAGCAGCTCCGGGACAGGGGGCTTTACTGAAGCTTTCTTT.

The rearrangement links TRBV18 to TRBJ1-4, with D unresolved. The CDR3 totals 15 residues. Germline V gene sequence: CDR1 KGHSH, CDR2 LQKENI. The germline V and J ends were trimmed by 9 bases and 0 bases, with 14 bases remaining between them. The CDR3 sequence: CASSRPGTTNEKLFF. The CDR3, as DNA: TGTGCCAGTTCGCGGCCGGGGACAACTAATGAAAAACTGTTTTTT.

This rearrangement joins TRBV19 to TRBJ1-1; possibly TRBD1 for D (5 bases). Germline CDR1 LNHDA, CDR2 SQIVND (reference sequence). The CDR3 runs to 12 residues. Trimming removed 8 bases from V and 0 bases from J, with 7 bases in between. DNA for the CDR3: TGTGCCAGTGCGGGACTGAACACTGAAGCTTTCTTT. Residues: CASAGLNTEAFF.

This chain uses TRBV28 with TRBJ1-1; TRBD1 matches at 7 bases. Per the germline V gene, CDR1 is MDHEN and CDR2 is SYDVKM. The CDR3 length is 13 residues. Trimming took 4 bases from V and 7 from J; bases not matched to a gene: 6. The CDR3 reads CASSSGTVFEAFF. CDR3 DNA: TGTGCCAGCAGTTCCGGGACAGTGTTTGAAGCTTTCTTT.

V gene TRBV12-5 combines with J gene TRBJ1-1; a weak D match, TRBD1 (6 bases). V lost 3 bases and J lost 10, with 12 bases in between. CDR1 LGHNT and CDR2 FRNRAP come from the germline V gene. The CDR3 is 12 residues long. In DNA, the CDR3 is TGTGCTAGTGGTTTAGGGAGGGGGGGAGCTTTCTTT. It yields the protein CASGLGRGGAFF.

The chain has TRBV5-1 and TRBJ1-2; 8 bases fit TRBD1. The CDR3 totals 14 residues. Germline V gene sequence: CDR1 SGHRS, CDR2 YFSETQ. The V segment lost 4 bases and the J segment 8 bases; nucleotides outside the gene matches: 10. CDR3 DNA sequence: TGCGCCAGCAGCGGGAGGACAGGGACGGGCGGCTACACCTTC. It encodes CASSGRTGTGGYTF.

This chain links TRBV18 with TRBJ1-2; D not certain. CDR1 KGHSH and CDR2 LQKENI come from the germline V gene. The CDR3 consists of 14 residues. Trimming left V 3 bases short and J 3 bases short, with 11 bases between. This CDR3 is CASSPRARDYGYTF. CDR3 DNA sequence: TGTGCCAGCTCACCCCGGGCGAGGGACTATGGCTACACCTTC.

This chain links TRBV19 with TRBJ2-5; the D is unclear. The CDR3 is 13 residues long. The V end lost 1 base, the J end lost 4 bases, and 7 bases lay between the germline ends. From germline, CDR1 is LNHDA and CDR2 SQIVND (reference sequence). CDR3 in amino acids: CASSIAPPETQYF. In DNA form, the CDR3 reads TGTGCCAGTAGTATAGCTCCCCCAGAGACCCAGTACTTC.

The sample holds one count of this clone. The V and J genes are TRBV18 and TRBJ1-1; the match to TRBD1 covers 7 bases. Germline CDR1 is KGHSH and CDR2 is LQKENI. The CDR3 loop spans 15 amino acids. With 0 bases clipped from V and 2 bases from J, the junction kept 3 bases outside the gene matches. CDR3 nucleotide sequence: TGTGCCAGCTCACCACCGGGGACAGAAAACACTGAAGCTTTCTTT. This translates into CASSPPGTENTEAFF.

This chain joins TRBV4-1 and TRBJ1-5; no clear D gene. The CDR3 runs 16 residues. Trimming removed 0 bases from V and 6 bases from J, with 15 bases in between. Germline assignment: CDR1 MGHRA and CDR2 YSYEKL. CDR3 DNA: TGCGCCAGCAGCCAAGATGAGTTGGCGGGTAGTCAGCCCCAGCATTTT. Residues: CASSQDELAGSQPQHF.